The source of this T cell receptor (beta chain) is a study of T cell responses to AZD1222 COVID-19 vaccine. Whole-study findings and limits: In a largely white British group with more females than males, clonal diversity was possibly underestimated. Regions left unmutated in variants are reportedly the target of nearly half of spike-specific TCRs. None of the repertoires were sampled until the peak T cell response had passed.

Germline V gene sequence: CDR1 SGHNT, CDR2 YYREEE (reference sequence). The CDR3 is 16 amino acids. Deletions cut 1 base from V and 4 bases from J, with 17 bases between. Profiling relied on immunoSEQ multiplex PCR, and the TCRdb table lists in-frame clones only, not all of them. This table holds roughly 120,000 clones, around nine tenths found once. This clone was seen more than once but under ten times. Its antigen is not identified. The chain uses TRBV5-4 and TRBJ1-2; the D gene is possibly TRBD1 (5 bases). The TCR sequence derives from an adult in good health. This specimen consisted of peripheral blood, obtained on day 0 of AZD1222 vaccination. The CDR3 protein is CASSLPGAGRGYGYTF. CDR3 bases: TGTGCCAGCAGCTTGCCTGGGGCCGGACGGGGCTATGGCTACACCTTC.